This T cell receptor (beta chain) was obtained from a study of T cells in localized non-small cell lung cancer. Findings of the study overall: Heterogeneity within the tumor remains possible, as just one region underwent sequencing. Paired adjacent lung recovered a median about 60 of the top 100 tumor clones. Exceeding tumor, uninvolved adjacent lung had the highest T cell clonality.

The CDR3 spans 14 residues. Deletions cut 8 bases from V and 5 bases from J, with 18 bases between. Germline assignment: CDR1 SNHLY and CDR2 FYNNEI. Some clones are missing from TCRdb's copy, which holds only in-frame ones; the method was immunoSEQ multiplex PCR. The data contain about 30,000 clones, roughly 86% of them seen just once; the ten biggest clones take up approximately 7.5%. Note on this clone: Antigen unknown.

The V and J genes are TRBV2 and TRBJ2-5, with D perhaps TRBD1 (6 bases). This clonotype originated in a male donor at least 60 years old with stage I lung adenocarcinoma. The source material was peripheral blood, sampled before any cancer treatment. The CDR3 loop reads CASGREGVGETQYF. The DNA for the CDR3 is TGTGCCAGCGGACGAGAGGGGGTCGGGGAGACCCAGTACTTC.